Sequencing of this T cell receptor beta chain was carried out in a study of cytomegalovirus exposure and HLA in healthy donors. The study's findings and limits: When the data were analyzed later, several of the most significant clusters appeared to be linked to common viral pathogens.

A few counts support this clone. Its antigen is currently unknown. The PCR made use of 60 Vbeta and 13 Jbeta primers. Original analysis: It was a later analysis that counted about 80 million unique TCR beta chains, of which about 10 million were shared. TCRdb's copy holds only in-frame clones and misses some; the assay was immunoSEQ multiplex PCR. The V and J calls and clone size come from that table; D and trimming were worked out from the DNA. The data contain about 120,000 clones, 81% of them singletons. Germline values: CDR1 MNHNS, CDR2 SASEGT. The CDR3 extends over 18 amino acids. V shed 0 bases and J 8 bases; nucleotides not matched to a gene: 13.

The chain couples TRBV6-1 to TRBJ2-1, with 10 bases matching TRBD2. The sequencing sample was made of PBMCs. This TCR was recovered from a woman aged 25 to 39 in good health and CMV-seronegative. The CDR3 DNA reads as TGTGCCAGCAGTGAAGCGCTTCGGAGCGGGAGGGCCCTCGATGAGCAGTTCTTC. Translating it yields CASSEALRSGRALDEQFF.